Described below is a single TCR beta chain sequence and its context. It has no known antigen specificity. Base qualities are not recorded, but no much larger clone differs from it by a single base. Other DNA sequences in the sample encode the same CDR3. The sample originates from a study of a mutant IDH1 vaccine in newly diagnosed glioma (dated by TCRdb to the early 2020s). At the level of the whole study: In the chemotherapy-containing groups, vaccination started alongside temozolomide cycles, whereas in patients who had radiotherapy alone it started 4-6 weeks after radiotherapy. Before enrollment, most patients had been given radiochemotherapy with temozolomide as standard therapy, while the rest had received either radiotherapy alone or temozolomide alone. Peripheral blood was collected at six visits: V03 (baseline), V05, V07, V10, V12 and V13. Visit V12 was the week-35 safety follow-up and visit V13 was the week-47 end of study. The approximately 30 treated patients were around 60% male and around 40% female, with a mean age of approximately 38 years. Longitudinal TCRB deep sequencing was done for 25 to 30 treated patients, wherever samples were available for exploratory analyses.

Library preparation used the immunoSEQ multiplex PCR assay. Rearranged TCR beta chain sequences were amplified using the hsTCRB Kit according to the manufacturer's protocol. Sequencing of TCRB libraries was carried out on an Illumina MiSeq. As for the original processing: Demultiplexing, trimming and gene mapping were performed with the kit vendor's proprietary platform. Not all clones reach the TCRdb copy of this immuneACCESS table, which keeps in-frame sequences only. Checked studies attribute under half of the gap to unresolved V genes and leave the rest unexplained. V and J calls and clone size are copied from that table; D and trimming were computed from the DNA. This sample lists tens of thousands of clones; 74% were detected once. The ten largest account for about 4.9% of the sample. CDR1 is given as LGHNA and CDR2 as YSLEER, both from the germline V gene. A distance of 9 bases separates the germline ends of V and J, which lose 1 base and 2 bases respectively. The CDR3 runs 14 amino acids, cysteine and phenylalanine included. The entry retains the CDR3 DNA only, 42 bases that are in frame from base 1.

The time point label of this sample denotes: week 35, safety follow-up. Each vaccine dose was 300 ug of a 20-mer mutant IDH1 peptide in Montanide, given subcutaneously with topical imiquimod. Across visits V03 through V10, patients got a total of eight vaccinations, given in weeks 1, 3, 5, 7, 11, 15, 19 and 23. The donors had newly diagnosed IDH1-mutant astrocytomas of WHO grade 3 or 4 that showed loss of nuclear ATRX. The samples were drawn from NOA16, a multicentre, single-arm, open-label phase I trial in Germany that tested a mutant IDH1 peptide vaccine in humans for the first time. Genomic DNA for TCRB sequencing was extracted from EDTA blood using the DNeasy Blood and Tissue Kit. General study outcomes and caveats: No apparent relationship was observed between pseudoprogression and alterations in the top peripheral T cell clonotypes detected by TCRB sequencing. Availability determined which PBMC samples were chosen for TCRB deep sequencing. The authors stated that sample limitations prevented analyses of patient blood samples from being reproduced. Across multiple MHC alleles, vaccine-induced immune responses were seen in 93.3% of patients.

The sequenced sample was PBMCs, obtained from a glioma patient whose treatment included an IDH1 peptide vaccine. The chain joins TRBV4-3 to TRBJ2-7; a tentative D call is TRBD2 (5 bases match). This clonotype was obtained from a man in his forties or fifties with glioma. The bases are TGCGCCAGCAGCCAAGGGACGGGGACCTACGAGCAGTACTTC. Its coded protein is CASSQGTGTYEQYF.